Listed below are T cell receptor beta chains from one sample, sequenced in a study of response to subunit inactivated influenza vaccine. TCRdb itself ran the RT-PCR reads through MiXCR, one entry per CDR3 protein. Among about 530,000 distinct CDR3 sequences listed, roughly 12% were seen once. The sequenced sample was PBMCs from blood, obtained on the day of vaccination. These receptors were obtained from a man in his fifties or sixties who received an inactivated influenza vaccine. The CDR3 runs from the conserved cysteine through the conserved F or W. Each record gives: V gene, clone size, J gene, CDR3 length, CDR3 protein. Not all rows give a size; the values are once, few, many and, for expanded clones, a class.

>TRBV7-9|few|TRBJ2-1|14
CASSLASSDNEQFF
>TRBV6-1|few|TRBJ2-1|17
CASSLTPWTSGYNEQFF
>TRBV3-1|.|TRBJ2-7|13
CASSQDIRYEQYF
>TRBV12-3/TRBV12-4|few|TRBJ1-6|14
CASRKETDNSPLHF
>TRBV7-2|many|TRBJ1-4|15
CASSWAFGQDEKLFF
>TRBV10-2|few|TRBJ2-2|14
CASGTGARTGELFF
>TRBV18|few|TRBJ1-2|15
CASSPKPRQDYGYTF
>TRBV4-2|few|TRBJ2-3|16
CASSQVTSGRTYTQYF
>TRBV27|few|TRBJ2-3|15
CASSLKTGPTDTQYF
>TRBV5-6|.|TRBJ1-2|13
CASSLRGERGYTF
>TRBV28|many|TRBJ2-1|13
CASKRGPYNEQFF
>TRBV20-1|.|TRBJ2-1|14
CSARGGRPYNEQFF
>TRBV12-3/TRBV12-4|.|TRBJ2-3|12
CASRETADTQYF
>TRBV7-2|.|TRBJ2-7|16
CASSSLTAGHPYEQYF
>TRBV4-1|few|TRBJ2-7|15
CASSQAPTSRLEQYF
>TRBV3-1|.|TRBJ1-4|18
CASSQTRDRVTTNEKLFF
>TRBV20-1|few|TRBJ1-5|13
CSAGRAAGQPQHF
>TRBV28|many|TRBJ1-2|13
CASETDKVYGYTF
>TRBV18|.|TRBJ1-1|13
CVSSPGQETEAFF
>TRBV28|.|TRBJ2-3|14
CASSLLARTDTQYF
>TRBV7-9|.|TRBJ2-5|13
CASSPTLKETQYF
>TRBV9|few|TRBJ2-1|15
CASSSSGRGNNEQFF
>TRBV12-3/TRBV12-4|.|TRBJ2-2|14
CASSPHYIAGELFF
>TRBV5-1|many|TRBJ2-3|15
CASSLRTARADTQYF
>TRBV11-1|.|TRBJ2-1|14
CASSLNAGGIEQFF
>TRBV9|many|TRBJ2-2|16
CASSLTGQSNTGELFF
>TRBV5-1|few|TRBJ2-7|14
CASSFPGQGNEQYF
>TRBV20-1|.|TRBJ1-5|16
CCARDLRTDSNQPQHF
>TRBV27|once|TRBJ2-4|15
CASSLGSRWVNIQYF
>TRBV4-2|many|TRBJ1-4|14
CASSLAVQNEKLFF
>TRBV25-1|.|TRBJ2-2|16
CASSPRDRVFTGELFF
>TRBV11-2|.|TRBJ1-1|13
CASSPGGATEAFF
>TRBV6-4|few|TRBJ2-1|13
CASKASGNNEQFF
>TRBV10-3|.|TRBJ1-4|14
CAISQDRGNEKLFF
>TRBV5-4|.|TRBJ2-3|19
CASSSPLSIWGGSTDTQYF
>TRBV20-1|few|TRBJ2-5|13
CSARGPYQETQYF
>TRBV6-1|.|TRBJ2-1|16
CAIAPRVRLAEVEQFF
>TRBV20-1|few|TRBJ2-3|17
CSANGVGTGPSTDTQYF
>TRBV7-2|many|TRBJ2-3|16
CASSPSGGAGTDTQYF
>TRBV7-9|many|TRBJ1-1|12
CASSLGGGEAFF
>TRBV7-9|.|TRBJ1-1|16
CASSLGQGAKGTEAFF
>TRBV6-5|many|TRBJ2-1|16
CASSYSTSGVRNEQFF
>TRBV28|.|TRBJ1-4|15
CASSLADATNEKLFF
>TRBV24-1|many|TRBJ1-2|12
CATSDINYGYTF
>TRBV6-5|.|TRBJ1-1|15
CASSYSLGLDTEAFF
>TRBV15|few|TRBJ1-2|14
CATSRDREVIGYTF
>TRBV7-9|many|TRBJ1-1|17
CASSRIRGGRVVTEAFF
>TRBV9|.|TRBJ2-2|13
CASSVERSGELFF
>TRBV29-1|.|TRBJ1-2|14
CSVGARTGSYGYTF
>TRBV6-1|.|TRBJ1-3|15
CASRPGTGEWDTIYF
>TRBV24-1|many|TRBJ2-3|17
CATSDLDPGTRGDTQYF
>TRBV6-1|few|TRBJ2-2|15
CASSPLVGMNGELFF
>TRBV20-1|.|TRBJ2-1|16
CSAREGTGLVNNEQFF
>TRBV12-3/TRBV12-4|many|TRBJ1-6|16
CASSLGQSSYNSPLHF